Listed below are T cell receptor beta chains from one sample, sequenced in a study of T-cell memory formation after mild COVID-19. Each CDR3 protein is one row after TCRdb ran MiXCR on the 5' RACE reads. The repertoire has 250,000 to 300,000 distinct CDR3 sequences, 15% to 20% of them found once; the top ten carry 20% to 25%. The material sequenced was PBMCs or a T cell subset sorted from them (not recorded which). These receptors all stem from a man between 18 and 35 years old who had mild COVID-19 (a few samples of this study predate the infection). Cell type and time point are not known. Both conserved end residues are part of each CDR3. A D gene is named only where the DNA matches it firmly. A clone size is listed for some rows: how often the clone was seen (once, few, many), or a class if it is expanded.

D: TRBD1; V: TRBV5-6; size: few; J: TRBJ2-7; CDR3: CASSPLRSTGVIYEQYF; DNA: TGTGCCAGCAGCCCGCTCCGTTCGACAGGGGTGATCTACGAGCAGTACTTC
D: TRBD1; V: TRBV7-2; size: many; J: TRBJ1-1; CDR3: CASSLVGGGNTEAFF; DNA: TGTGCCAGCAGCTTAGTAGGGGGCGGGAACACTGAAGCTTTCTTT
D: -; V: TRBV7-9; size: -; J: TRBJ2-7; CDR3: CASSQGGRMGHEQYF; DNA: TGTGCCAGCAGCCAGGGGGGCAGGATGGGCCACGAGCAGTACTTC
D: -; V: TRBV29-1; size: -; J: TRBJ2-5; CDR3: CSVEETWEETQYF; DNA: TGCAGCGTTGAGGAGACCTGGGAGGAGACCCAGTACTTC
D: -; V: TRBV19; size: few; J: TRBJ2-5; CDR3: CASSLRQMQETQYF; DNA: TGTGCCAGTAGTCTCCGACAGATGCAAGAGACCCAGTACTTC
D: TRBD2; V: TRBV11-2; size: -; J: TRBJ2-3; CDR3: CASSLQAGGSDTQYF; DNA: TGTGCCAGCAGCTTACAAGCGGGGGGGTCGGATACGCAGTATTTT
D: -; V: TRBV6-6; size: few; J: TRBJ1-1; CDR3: CASSYGGWVFTEAFF; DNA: TGTGCCAGCAGTTACGGGGGGTGGGTGTTCACTGAAGCTTTCTTT
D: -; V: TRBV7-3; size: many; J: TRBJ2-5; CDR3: CASSLNTEETQYF; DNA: TGTGCCAGCAGCTTAAATACCGAAGAGACCCAGTACTTC
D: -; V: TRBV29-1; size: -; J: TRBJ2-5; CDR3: CSVELPSSVEETQYF; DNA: TGCAGCGTTGAACTCCCTTCTAGCGTCGAAGAGACCCAGTACTTC
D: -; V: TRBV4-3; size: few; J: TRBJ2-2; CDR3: CASSQASDATNTGELFF; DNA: TGCGCCAGCAGCCAAGCGAGTGACGCAACGAACACCGGGGAGCTGTTTTTT
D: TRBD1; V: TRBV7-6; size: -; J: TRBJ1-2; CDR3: CASSLGAGGGYGYTF; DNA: TGTGCCAGCAGCTTAGGGGCAGGGGGCGGCTATGGCTACACCTTC
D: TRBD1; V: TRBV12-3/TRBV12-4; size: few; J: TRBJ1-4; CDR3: CASSAGRGQGSLNEKLFF; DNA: TGTGCCAGCAGTGCAGGGCGGGGACAGGGATCCCTTAATGAAAAACTGTTTTTT
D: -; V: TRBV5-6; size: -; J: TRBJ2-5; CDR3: CASSLQGLGTQYF; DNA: TGTGCCAGCAGCTTGCAGGGCTTGGGGACCCAGTACTTC
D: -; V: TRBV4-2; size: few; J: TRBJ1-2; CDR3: CASSQDWGGPAYTF; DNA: TGTGCCAGCAGCCAAGATTGGGGGGGGCCGGCCTACACCTTC
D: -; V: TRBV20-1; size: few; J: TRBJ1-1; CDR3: CSARDRGSEAFF; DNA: TGCAGTGCACGGGACCGCGGGTCTGAAGCTTTCTTT
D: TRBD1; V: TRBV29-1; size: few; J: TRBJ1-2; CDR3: CSVSTGDNYGYTF; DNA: TGCAGCGTGTCGACAGGGGATAACTATGGCTACACCTTC
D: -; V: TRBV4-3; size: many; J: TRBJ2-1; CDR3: CASSQDGAGYNEQFF; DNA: TGCGCCAGCAGCCAAGATGGGGCAGGATACAATGAGCAGTTCTTC
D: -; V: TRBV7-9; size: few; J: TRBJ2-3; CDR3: CASSLRRMSTDTQYF; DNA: TGTGCCAGCAGCTTAAGACGGATGAGCACAGATACGCAGTATTTT
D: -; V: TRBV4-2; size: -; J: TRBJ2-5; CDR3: CASSQDRRSSRETQYF; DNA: TGTGCCAGCAGCCAAGATCGAAGGAGTAGCAGGGAGACCCAGTACTTC
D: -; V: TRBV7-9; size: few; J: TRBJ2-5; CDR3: CASSLVSGVEATQYF; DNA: TGTGCCAGCAGCTTAGTGTCGGGGGTTGAGGCGACCCAGTACTTC
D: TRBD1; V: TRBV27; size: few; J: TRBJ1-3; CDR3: CASSSTGAGNTIYF; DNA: TGTGCCAGCAGTTCGACAGGGGCTGGAAACACCATATATTTT
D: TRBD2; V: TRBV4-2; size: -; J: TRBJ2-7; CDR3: CASSQPGTSGSYEQYF; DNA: TGTGCCAGCAGCCAGCCTGGGACTAGCGGATCCTACGAGCAGTACTTC
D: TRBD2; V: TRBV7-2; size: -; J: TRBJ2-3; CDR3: CASSLDLRGYLAGYGTDTQYF; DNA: TGTGCCAGCAGCTTAGATTTGAGGGGTTACCTAGCGGGGTACGGCACAGATACGCAGTATTTT
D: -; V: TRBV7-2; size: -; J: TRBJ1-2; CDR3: CASSLAGVRDLNYGYTF; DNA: TGTGCCAGCAGCTTAGCGGGAGTAAGAGACTTGAACTATGGCTACACCTTC
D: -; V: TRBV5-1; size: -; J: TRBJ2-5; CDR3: CASSVSGTQETQYF; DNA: TGCGCCAGCAGCGTGTCCGGGACTCAAGAGACCCAGTACTTC
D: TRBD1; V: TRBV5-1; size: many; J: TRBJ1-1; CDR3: CASSSGTASRNTEAFF; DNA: TGCGCCAGCAGCTCGGGGACAGCCTCTCGGAACACTGAAGCTTTCTTT
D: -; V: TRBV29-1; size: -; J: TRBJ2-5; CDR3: CSVGADETQYF; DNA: TGCAGCGTTGGCGCGGATGAGACCCAGTACTTC
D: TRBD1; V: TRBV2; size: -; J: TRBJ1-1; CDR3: CASRLTGSESFF; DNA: TGTGCCAGCAGATTGACAGGGTCTGAATCTTTCTTT
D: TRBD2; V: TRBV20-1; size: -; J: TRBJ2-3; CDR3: CSVTGLAVTDTQYF; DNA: TGCAGTGTTACGGGACTAGCGGTCACAGATACGCAGTATTTT
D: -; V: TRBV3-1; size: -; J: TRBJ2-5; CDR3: CASSSGRVETQYF; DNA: TGTGCCAGCAGCTCGGGGAGAGTTGAGACCCAGTACTTC
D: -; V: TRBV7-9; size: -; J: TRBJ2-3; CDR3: CASSLGVQNTQYF; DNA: TGTGCCAGCAGCTTAGGGGTTCAGAATACGCAGTATTTT
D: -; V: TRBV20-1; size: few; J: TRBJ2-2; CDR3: CSAKVPGMDTGELFF; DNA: TGCAGTGCTAAGGTTCCTGGGATGGACACCGGGGAGCTGTTTTTT
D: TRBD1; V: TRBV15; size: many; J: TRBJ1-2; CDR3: CATSARQGLWGYTF; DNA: TGTGCCACCAGCGCCCGACAGGGCCTGTGGGGCTACACCTTC
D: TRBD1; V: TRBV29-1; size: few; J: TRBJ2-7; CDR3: CSALSTGGYEQYF; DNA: TGCAGCGCCCTGTCGACAGGGGGATACGAGCAGTACTTC
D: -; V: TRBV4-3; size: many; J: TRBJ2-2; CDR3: CASSQQGTGELFF; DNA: TGCGCCAGCAGCCAGCAGGGCACCGGGGAGCTGTTTTTT
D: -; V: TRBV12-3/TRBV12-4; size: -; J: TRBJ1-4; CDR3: CASSPGTGYEKLFF; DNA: TGTGCCAGCAGCCCTGGCACAGGGTATGAAAAACTGTTTTTT
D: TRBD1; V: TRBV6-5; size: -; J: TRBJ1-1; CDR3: CASSTTGGGTEAFF; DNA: TGTGCCAGCAGCACCACAGGGGGCGGAACTGAAGCTTTCTTT
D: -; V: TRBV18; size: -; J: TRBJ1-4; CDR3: CASSPRDEKLFF; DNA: TGTGCCAGCTCACCACGGGATGAAAAACTGTTTTTT
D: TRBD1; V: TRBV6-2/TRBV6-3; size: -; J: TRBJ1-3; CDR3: CASRTVGTVSGNTIYF; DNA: TGTGCCAGCAGGACCGTCGGGACAGTCTCTGGAAACACCATATATTTT
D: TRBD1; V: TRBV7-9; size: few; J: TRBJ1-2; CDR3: CASSYTGGRGDYGYTF; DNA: TGTGCCAGCAGCTACACAGGGGGACGGGGGGACTATGGCTACACCTTC
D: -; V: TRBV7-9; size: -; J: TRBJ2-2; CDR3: CASGGKGLLTGELFF; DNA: TGTGCCAGCGGGGGAAAGGGACTCCTCACCGGGGAGCTGTTTTTT
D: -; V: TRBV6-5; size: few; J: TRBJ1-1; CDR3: CASRHFGGTEAFF; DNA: TGTGCCAGCAGGCATTTCGGGGGTACTGAAGCTTTCTTT
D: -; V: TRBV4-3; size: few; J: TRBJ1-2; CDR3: CASSQPGTNYGYTF; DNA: TGCGCCAGCAGCCAACCGGGGACCAACTATGGCTACACCTTC
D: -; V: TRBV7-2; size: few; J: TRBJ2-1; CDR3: CASSPSGGTPNEQFF; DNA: TGTGCCAGCAGTCCTAGTGGAGGGACACCCAATGAGCAGTTCTTC
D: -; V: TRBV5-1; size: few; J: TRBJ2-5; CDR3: CASSRLHDGTQYF; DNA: TGCGCCAGCAGCCGTCTTCATGACGGGACCCAGTACTTC
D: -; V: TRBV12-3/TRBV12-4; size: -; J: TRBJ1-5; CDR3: CASSLWRGDQPQHF; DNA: TGTGCCAGCAGTTTATGGAGGGGAGATCAGCCCCAGCATTTT
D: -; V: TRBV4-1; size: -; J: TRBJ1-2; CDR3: CASSRPDRYYGYTF; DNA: TGCGCCAGCAGCCGACCGGACAGATACTATGGCTACACCTTC
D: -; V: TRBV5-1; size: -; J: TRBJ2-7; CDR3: CASSLPGIGYEQYF; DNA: TGCGCCAGCAGCTTGCCAGGGATTGGGTACGAGCAGTACTTC
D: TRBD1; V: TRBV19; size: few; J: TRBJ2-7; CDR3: CASRQGYEQYF; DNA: TGTGCCAGTAGACAGGGGTACGAGCAGTACTTC
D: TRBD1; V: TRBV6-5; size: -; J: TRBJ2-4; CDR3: CASSYSTGGSSAKNIQYF; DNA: TGTGCCAGCAGTTACTCAACAGGGGGCTCGTCAGCCAAAAACATTCAGTACTTC